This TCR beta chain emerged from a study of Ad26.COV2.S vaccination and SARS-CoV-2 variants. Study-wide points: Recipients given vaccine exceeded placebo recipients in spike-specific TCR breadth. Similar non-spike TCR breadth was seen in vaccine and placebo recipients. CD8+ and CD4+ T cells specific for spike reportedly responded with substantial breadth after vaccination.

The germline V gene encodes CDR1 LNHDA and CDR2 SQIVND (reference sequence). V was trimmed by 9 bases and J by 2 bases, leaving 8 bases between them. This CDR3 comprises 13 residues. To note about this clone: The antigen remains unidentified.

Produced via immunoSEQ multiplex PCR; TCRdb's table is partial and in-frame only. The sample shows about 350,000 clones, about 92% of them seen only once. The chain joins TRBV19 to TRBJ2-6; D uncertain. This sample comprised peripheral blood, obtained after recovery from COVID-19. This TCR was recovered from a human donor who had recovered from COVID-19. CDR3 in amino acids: CASANTGANVLTF. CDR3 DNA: TGTGCCAGCGCGAATACTGGGGCCAACGTCCTGACTTTC.